This TCR beta chain derives from a study of early T cells in non-severe SARS-CoV-2 infection. CDR1 and CDR2 from the germline V gene are SGHVS and FNYEAQ. V lost 5 bases and J lost 7, with 15 bases in between. This CDR3 spans 15 amino acids. Attached unique molecular identifiers marked individual cDNA molecules. TCRdb reprocessed the 5' RACE reads via MiXCR and lists one record per CDR3 protein. The table shows 66,000 or so distinct CDR3 sequences, with around 14% occurring only once. Many counts were recorded for this clonotype. The clonotype originates from an adult who was a healthcare worker with PCR-confirmed SARS-CoV-2 infection or an uninfected control (not recorded which). The sample was whole blood. This sequence joins TRBV7-6 and TRBJ2-6; D perhaps matches TRBD1 (6 bases). The CDR3 DNA reads TGTGCCAGCAGCCAAGGACAGATTGGTGCCAACGTCCTGACTTTC. This codes for CASSQGQIGANVLTF.